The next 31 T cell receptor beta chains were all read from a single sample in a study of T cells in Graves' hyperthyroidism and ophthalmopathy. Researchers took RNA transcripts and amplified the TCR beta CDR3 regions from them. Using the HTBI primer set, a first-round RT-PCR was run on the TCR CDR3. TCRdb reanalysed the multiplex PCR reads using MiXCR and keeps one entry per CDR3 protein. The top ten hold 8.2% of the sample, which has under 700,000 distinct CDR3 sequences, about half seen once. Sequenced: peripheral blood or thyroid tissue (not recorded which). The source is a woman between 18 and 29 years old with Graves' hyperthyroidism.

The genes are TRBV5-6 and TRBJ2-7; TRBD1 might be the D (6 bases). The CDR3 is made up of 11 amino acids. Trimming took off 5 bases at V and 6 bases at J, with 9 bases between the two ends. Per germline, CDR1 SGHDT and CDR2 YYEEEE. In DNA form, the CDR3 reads TGTGCCAGCAGTGTGGGGGCCGAGCAGTACTTC. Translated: CASSVGAEQYF.

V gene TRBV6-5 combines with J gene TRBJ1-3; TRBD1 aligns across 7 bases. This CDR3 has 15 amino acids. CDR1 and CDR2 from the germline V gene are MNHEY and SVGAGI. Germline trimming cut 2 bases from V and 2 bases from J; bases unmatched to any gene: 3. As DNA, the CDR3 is TGTGCCAGCAGTTACCGACAGGGCCCTGGAAACACCATATATTTT. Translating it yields CASSYRQGPGNTIYF.

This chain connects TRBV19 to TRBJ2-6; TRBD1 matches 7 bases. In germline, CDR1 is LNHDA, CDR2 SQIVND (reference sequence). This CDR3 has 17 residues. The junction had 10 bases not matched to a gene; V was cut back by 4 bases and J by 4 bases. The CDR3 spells CASSRSEGARGANVLTF. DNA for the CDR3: TGTGCCAGTAGTAGGAGTGAGGGGGCGCGAGGGGCCAACGTCCTGACTTTC.

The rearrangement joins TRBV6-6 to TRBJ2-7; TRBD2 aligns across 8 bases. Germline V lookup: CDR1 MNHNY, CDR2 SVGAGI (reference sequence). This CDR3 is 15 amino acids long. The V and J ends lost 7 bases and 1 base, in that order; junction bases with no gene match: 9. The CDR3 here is CASKPGLVSSYEQYF. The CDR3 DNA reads TGTGCCAGCAAACCGGGACTAGTGTCTTCCTACGAGCAGTACTTC.

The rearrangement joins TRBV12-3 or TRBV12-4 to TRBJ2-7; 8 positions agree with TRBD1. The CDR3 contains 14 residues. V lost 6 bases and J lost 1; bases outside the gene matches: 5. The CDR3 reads CASSDRDRSYEQYF. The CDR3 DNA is TGTGCCAGCAGCGACCGGGACAGGTCCTACGAGCAGTACTTC.

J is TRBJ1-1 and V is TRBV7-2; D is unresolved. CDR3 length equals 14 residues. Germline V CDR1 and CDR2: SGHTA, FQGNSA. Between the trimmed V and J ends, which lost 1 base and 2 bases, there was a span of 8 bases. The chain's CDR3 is CASSLDNENTEAFF. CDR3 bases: TGTGCCAGCAGCTTAGACAACGAAAACACTGAAGCTTTCTTT.

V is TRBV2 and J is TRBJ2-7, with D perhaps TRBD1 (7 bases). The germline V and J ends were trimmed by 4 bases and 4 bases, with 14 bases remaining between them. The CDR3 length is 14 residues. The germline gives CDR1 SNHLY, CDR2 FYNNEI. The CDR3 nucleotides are TGTGCCAGCAGTGTGTCAGGGGGGACTTACGAGCAGTACTTC. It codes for CASSVSGGTYEQYF.

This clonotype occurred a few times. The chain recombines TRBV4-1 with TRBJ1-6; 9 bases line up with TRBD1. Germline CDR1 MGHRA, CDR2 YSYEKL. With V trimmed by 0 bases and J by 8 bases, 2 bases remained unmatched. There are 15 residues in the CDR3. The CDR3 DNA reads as TGCGCCAGCAGCCAAGAGGGGACAGGGTATTCACCCCTCCACTTT. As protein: CASSQEGTGYSPLHF.

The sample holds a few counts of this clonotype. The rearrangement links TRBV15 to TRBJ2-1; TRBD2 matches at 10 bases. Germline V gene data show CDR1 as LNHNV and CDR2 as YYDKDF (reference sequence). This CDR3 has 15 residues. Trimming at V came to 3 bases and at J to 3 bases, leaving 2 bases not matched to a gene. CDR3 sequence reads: CATSSGTSVYNEQFF. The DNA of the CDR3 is TGTGCCACCAGCAGCGGGACTAGCGTCTACAATGAGCAGTTCTTC.

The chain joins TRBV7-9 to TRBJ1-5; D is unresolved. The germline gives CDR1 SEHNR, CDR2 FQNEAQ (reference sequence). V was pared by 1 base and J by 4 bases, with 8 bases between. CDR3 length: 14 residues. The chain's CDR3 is CASSLGTDNQPQHF. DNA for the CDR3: TGTGCCAGCAGCTTAGGGACGGATAATCAGCCCCAGCATTTT.

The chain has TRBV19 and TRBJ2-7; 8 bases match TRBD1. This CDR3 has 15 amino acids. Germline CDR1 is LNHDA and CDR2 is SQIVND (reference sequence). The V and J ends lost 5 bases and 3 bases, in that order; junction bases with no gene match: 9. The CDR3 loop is CASSHSGTGNYEQYF. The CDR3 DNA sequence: TGTGCCAGTAGTCATAGTGGGACAGGAAACTACGAGCAGTACTTC.

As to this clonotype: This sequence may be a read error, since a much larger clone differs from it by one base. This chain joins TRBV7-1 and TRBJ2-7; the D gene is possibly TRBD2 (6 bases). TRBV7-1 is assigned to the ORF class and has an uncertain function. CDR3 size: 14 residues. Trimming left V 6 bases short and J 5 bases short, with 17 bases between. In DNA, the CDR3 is TGTGCCAGCAGATCGTTCGGGAGAGCCAACGAGCAGTACTTC. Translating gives CASRSFGRANEQYF.

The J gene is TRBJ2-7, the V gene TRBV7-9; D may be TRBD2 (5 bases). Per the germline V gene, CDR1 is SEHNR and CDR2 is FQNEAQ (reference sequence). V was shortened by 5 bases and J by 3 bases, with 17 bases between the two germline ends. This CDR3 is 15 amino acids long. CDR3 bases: TGTGCCAGCAGCCGAGGGCCAGAGAGTCTCTACGAGCAGTACTTC. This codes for CASSRGPESLYEQYF. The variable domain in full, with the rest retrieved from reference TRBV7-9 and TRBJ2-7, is DTGVSQNPRHKITKRGQNVTFRCDPISEHNRLYWYRQTLGQGPEFLTYFQNEAQLEKSRLLSDRFSAERPKGSFSTLEIQRTEQGDSAMYLCASSRGPESLYEQYFGPGTRLTVT.

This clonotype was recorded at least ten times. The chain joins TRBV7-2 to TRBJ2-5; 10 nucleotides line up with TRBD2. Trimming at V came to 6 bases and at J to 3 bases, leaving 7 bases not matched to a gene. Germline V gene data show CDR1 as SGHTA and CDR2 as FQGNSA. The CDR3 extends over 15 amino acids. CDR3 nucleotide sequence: TGTGCCAGCAGTCGGACTAGCGGCTCGGAAGAGACCCAGTACTTC. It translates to CASSRTSGSEETQYF.

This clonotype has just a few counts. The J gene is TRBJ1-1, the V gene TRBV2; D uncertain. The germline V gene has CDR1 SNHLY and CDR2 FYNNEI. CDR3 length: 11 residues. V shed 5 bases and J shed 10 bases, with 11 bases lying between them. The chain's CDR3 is CASSFGPRAFF. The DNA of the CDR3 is TGTGCCAGCAGTTTCGGGCCTAGAGCTTTCTTT.

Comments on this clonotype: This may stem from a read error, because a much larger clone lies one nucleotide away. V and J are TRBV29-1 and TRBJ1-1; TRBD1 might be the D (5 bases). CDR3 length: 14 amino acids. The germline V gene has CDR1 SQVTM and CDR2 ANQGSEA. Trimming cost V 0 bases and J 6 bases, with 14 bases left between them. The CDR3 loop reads CSVEDVTAAPEAFF. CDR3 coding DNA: TGCAGCGTTGAAGATGTGACAGCGGCCCCTGAAGCTTTCTTT. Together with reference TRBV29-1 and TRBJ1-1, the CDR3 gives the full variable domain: SAVISQKPSRDICQRGTSLTIQCQVDSQVTMMFWYRQQPGQSLTLIATANQGSEATYESGFVIDKFPISRPNLTFSTLTVSNMSPEDSSIYLCSVEDVTAAPEAFFGQGTRLTVV.

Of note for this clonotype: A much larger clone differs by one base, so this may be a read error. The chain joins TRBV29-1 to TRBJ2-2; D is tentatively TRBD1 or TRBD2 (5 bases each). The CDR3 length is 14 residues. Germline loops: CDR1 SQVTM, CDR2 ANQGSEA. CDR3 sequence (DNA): TGCAGCGGGGGGACCGGGACCCACACCGGGGAGCTGCTTTTT. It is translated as CSGGTGTHTGELLF.

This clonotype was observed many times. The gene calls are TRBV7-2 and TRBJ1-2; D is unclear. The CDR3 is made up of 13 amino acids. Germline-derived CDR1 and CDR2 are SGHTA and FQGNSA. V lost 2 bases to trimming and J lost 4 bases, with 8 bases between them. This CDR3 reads CASSLLASYGYTF. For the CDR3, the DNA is TGTGCCAGCAGCTTACTCGCATCCTATGGCTACACCTTC.

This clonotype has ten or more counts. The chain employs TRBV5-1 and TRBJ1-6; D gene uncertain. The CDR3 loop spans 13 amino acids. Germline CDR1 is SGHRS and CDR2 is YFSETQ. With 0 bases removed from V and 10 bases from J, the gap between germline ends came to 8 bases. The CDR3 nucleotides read TGCGCCAGCAGCTTGGCGAGTAGGTCACCCCTCCACTTT. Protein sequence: CASSLASRSPLHF.

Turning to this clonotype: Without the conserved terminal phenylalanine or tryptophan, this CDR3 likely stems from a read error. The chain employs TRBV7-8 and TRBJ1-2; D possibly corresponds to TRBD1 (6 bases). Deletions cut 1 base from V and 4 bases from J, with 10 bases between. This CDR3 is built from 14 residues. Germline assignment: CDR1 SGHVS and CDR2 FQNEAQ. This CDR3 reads CASSLGARGYGYTS. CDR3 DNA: TGTGCCAGCAGCTTAGGGGCCAGGGGCTATGGCTACACCTCC.

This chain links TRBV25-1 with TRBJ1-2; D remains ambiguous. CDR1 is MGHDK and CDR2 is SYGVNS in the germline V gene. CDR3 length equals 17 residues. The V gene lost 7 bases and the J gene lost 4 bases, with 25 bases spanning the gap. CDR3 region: CASTGLVRATHSYGYTF. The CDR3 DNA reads TGTGCCAGCACGGGATTGGTACGGGCCACACATTCCTATGGCTACACCTTC.

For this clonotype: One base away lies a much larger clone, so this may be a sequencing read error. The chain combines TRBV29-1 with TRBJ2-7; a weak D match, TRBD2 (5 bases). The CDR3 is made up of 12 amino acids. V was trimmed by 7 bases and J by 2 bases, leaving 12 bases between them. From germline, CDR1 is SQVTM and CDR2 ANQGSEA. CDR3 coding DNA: TGCAGCGCTGAGGGCAAGACCTACGAGCAGTACTTC. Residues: CSAEGKTYEQYF.

The CDR3 reads CASSRGTGDTIYF. The CDR3 coding sequence is TGCGCCAGCAGCCGGGGGACCGGAGACACCATATATTTT. The chain links TRBV5-1 to TRBJ1-3, with D possibly matching TRBD1 (5 bases). The CDR3 has 13 residues. Germline CDR1 SGHRS, CDR2 YFSETQ. Trimming shortened V by 4 bases and J by 8 bases, and 13 bases separated the two germline ends.

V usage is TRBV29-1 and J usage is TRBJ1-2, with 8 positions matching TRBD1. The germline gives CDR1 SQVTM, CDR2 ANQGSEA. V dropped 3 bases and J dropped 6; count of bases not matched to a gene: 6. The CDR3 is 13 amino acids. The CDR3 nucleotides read TGCAGCGTTGAGCGGACAGGGCCTCATGGCTACACCTTC. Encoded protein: CSVERTGPHGYTF.

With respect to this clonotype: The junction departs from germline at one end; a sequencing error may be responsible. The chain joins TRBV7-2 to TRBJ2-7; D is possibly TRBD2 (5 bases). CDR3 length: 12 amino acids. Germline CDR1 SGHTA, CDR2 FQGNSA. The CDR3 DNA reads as TGTGCCGGCAGTTCCGTGCGGGACGAGCAGTACTTC. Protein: CAGSSVRDEQYF. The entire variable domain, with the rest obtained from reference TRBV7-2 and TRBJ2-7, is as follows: GAGVSQSPSNKVTEKGKDVELRCDPISGHTALYWYRQSLGQGLEFLIYFQGNSAPDKSGLPSDRFSAERTGGSVSTLTIQRTQQEDSAVYLCAGSSVRDEQYFGPGTRLTVT.

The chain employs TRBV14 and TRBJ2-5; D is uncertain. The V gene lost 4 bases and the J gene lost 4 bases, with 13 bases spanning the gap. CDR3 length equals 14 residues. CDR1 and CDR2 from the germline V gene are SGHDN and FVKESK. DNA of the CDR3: TGTGCCAGCAGCCCGCAGTTGGCAACAGAGACCCAGTACTTC. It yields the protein CASSPQLATETQYF.

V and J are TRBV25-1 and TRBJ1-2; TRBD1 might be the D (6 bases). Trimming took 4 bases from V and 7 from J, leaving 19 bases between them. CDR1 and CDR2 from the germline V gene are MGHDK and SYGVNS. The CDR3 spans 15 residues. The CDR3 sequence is CASSGPTGRRTGYTF. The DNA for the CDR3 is TGTGCCAGCAGTGGTCCGACAGGTCGAAGGACTGGCTACACCTTC.

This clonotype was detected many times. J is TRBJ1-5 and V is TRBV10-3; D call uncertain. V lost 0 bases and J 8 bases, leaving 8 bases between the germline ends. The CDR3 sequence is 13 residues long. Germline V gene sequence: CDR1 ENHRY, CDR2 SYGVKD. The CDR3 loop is CAISESGYEPQHF. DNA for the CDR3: TGTGCCATCAGTGAGTCGGGGTATGAGCCCCAGCATTTT.

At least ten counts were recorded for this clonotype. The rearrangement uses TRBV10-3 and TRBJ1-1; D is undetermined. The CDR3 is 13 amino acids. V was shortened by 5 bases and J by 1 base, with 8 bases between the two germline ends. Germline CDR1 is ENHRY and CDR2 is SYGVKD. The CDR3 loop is CAISLGQNTEAFF. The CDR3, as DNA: TGTGCCATCAGTTTAGGGCAGAACACTGAAGCTTTCTTT.

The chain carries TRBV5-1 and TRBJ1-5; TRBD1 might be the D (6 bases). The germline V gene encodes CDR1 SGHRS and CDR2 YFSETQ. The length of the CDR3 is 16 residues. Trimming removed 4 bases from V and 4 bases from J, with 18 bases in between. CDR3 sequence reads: CASSQDGQPFNQPQHF. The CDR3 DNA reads TGCGCCAGCAGCCAGGATGGACAGCCGTTTAATCAGCCCCAGCATTTT.

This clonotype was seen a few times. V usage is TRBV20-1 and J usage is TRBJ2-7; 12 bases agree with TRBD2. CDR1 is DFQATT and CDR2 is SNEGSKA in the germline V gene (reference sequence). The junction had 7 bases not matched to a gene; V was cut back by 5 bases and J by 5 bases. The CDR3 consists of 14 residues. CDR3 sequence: CSAQLAGGSHEQYF. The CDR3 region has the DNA TGCAGTGCTCAACTAGCGGGAGGTAGCCACGAGCAGTACTTC.